This entry concerns a single T cell receptor beta chain. These data belong to a study of shared T cell receptors in the human thymus. The V segment lost 0 bases and the J segment 5 bases; nucleotides outside the gene matches: 12. The CDR3 totals 18 residues. The germline V gene has CDR1 MGHRA and CDR2 YSYEKL. Sequencing used immunoSEQ multiplex PCR; TCRdb keeps in-frame clones, though not all of them. The table has 500,000 to 550,000 clones, around 82% seen once. These data were also reused for a study on human thymus T cells. From that study: Related research reported highly overlapping thymic repertoires among unrelated individuals.

The TCR sequence derives from a boy younger than two with a congenital heart defect. The sequenced sample was thymocytes. The V call is TRBV4-1, the J call TRBJ2-1; 8 bases agree with TRBD2. The CDR3 DNA reads TGCGCCAGCAGCCAAGATTATGGGACGGGAGGGCCGAACAATGAGCAGTTCTTC. It encodes CASSQDYGTGGPNNEQFF.